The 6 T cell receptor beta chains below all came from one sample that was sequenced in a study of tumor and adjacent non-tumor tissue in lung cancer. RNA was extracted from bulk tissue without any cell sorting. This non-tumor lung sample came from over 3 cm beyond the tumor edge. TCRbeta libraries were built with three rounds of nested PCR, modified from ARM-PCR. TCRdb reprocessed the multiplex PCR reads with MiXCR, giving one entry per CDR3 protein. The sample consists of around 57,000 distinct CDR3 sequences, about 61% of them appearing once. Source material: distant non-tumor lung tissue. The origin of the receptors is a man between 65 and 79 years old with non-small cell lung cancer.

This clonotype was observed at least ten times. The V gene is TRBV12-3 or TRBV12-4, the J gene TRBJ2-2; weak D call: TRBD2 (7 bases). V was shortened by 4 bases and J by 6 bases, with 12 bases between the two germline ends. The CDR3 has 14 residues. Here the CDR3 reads CASSWQGRAGELFF. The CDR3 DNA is TGTGCCAGCAGTTGGCAGGGGAGGGCCGGGGAGCTGTTTTTT.

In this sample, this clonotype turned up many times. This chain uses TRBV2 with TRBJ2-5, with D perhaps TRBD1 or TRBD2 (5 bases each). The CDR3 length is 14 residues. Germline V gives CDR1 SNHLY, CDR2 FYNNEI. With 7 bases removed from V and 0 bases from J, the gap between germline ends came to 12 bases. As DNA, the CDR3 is TGTGCCAGCACCGACCGGGACGACCAAGAGACCCAGTACTTC. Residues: CASTDRDDQETQYF.

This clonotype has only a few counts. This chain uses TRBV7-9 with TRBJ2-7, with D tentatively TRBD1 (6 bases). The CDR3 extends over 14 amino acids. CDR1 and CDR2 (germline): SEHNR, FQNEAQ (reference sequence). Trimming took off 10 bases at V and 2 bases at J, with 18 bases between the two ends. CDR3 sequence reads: CATDRPGEAYEQYF. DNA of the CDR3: TGTGCCACCGATCGTCCAGGGGAAGCCTACGAGCAGTACTTC.

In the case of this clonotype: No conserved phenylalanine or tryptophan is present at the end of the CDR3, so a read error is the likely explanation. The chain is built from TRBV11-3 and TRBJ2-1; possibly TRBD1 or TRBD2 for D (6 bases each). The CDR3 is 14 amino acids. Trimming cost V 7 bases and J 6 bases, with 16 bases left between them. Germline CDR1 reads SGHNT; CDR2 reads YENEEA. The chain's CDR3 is CASNSGGRLNEQFY. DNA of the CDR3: TGTGCCAGCAATTCCGGGGGCCGTCTCAATGAGCAGTTCTAC.

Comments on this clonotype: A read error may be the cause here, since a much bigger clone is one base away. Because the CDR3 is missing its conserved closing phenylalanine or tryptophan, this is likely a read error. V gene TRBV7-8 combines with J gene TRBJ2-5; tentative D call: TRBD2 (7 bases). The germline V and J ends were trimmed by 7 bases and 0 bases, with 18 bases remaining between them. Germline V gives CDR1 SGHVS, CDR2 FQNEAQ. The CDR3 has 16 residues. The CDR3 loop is CASTLEGGGYQETQYL. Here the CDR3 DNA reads TGTGCCAGCACCCTTGAGGGGGGAGGGTACCAAGAGACCCAGTACTTA.

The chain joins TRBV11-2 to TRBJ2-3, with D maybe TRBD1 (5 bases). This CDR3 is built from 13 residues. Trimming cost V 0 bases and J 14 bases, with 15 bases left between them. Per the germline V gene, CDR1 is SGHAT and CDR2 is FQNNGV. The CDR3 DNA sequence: TGTGCCAGCAGCTTAGACAGGGCTGATACGAGGTATTTT. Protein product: CASSLDRADTRYF.